These 12 T cell receptor beta chains were all obtained from the same sample, sequenced in a study of STAT5B mutations in CD4+ large granular lymphocyte leukemia. Clones were read by immunoSEQ multiplex PCR, and TCRdb kept only the in-frame ones, dropping some. The sample has more than 30,000 clones, roughly 88% seen once. The sample taken for sequencing was CD4+ T cells from blood buffy coats. The receptors stem from a human donor in good health.

This chain joins TRBV2 and TRBJ1-4; no clear D gene. V gave up 6 bases and J gave up 8 bases, with 16 bases separating them. This CDR3 region has 14 residues. Germline V gives CDR1 SNHLY, CDR2 FYNNEI. CDR3 sequence reads: CASSVSSRGEKLFF. The CDR3 DNA sequence: TGTGCCAGCAGCGTATCTAGTCGAGGAGAAAAACTGTTTTTT.

V is TRBV5-8 and J is TRBJ2-1; 8 bases line up with TRBD1. With 4 bases clipped from V and 0 bases from J, the junction kept 3 bases outside the gene matches. The CDR3 has 15 residues. Germline CDR1 SGHTS, CDR2 YDEGEE. DNA of the CDR3: TGTGCCAGCAGCCGGACAGGGAGCTCCTACAATGAGCAGTTCTTC. Encoded protein: CASSRTGSSYNEQFF.

The chain combines TRBV6-5 with TRBJ2-7; TRBD2 matches at 11 bases. The V segment lost 2 bases and the J segment 3 bases; nucleotides outside the gene matches: 3. This CDR3 is 15 amino acids long. CDR1 and CDR2 (germline): MNHEY, SVGAGI. CDR3 in amino acids: CASSYSGLAGYEQYF. CDR3 nucleotides: TGTGCCAGCAGTTACAGCGGACTAGCGGGCTACGAGCAGTACTTC.

The rearrangement links TRBV12-5 to TRBJ1-2; a possible D gene is TRBD1 (5 bases). Germline CDR1 is LGHNT and CDR2 is FRNRAP. The CDR3 runs 15 residues. V lost 0 bases to trimming and J lost 0 bases, with 8 bases between them. The CDR3 reads CASGLVPGANYGYTF. The CDR3 region has the DNA TGTGCTAGTGGTTTGGTACCGGGGGCTAACTATGGCTACACCTTC.

CDR3 sequence: CASSSDIGGGGNEQFF. CDR3 nucleotides: TGTGCCAGCAGCTCCGATATTGGGGGGGGAGGGAATGAGCAGTTCTTC. This sequence joins TRBV7-6 and TRBJ2-1, with 7 bases lining up with TRBD2. CDR3 length: 16 residues. Germline CDR1 is SGHVS and CDR2 is FNYEAQ. The ends lost 4 bases at V and 7 bases at J; junction bases unmatched: 13.

This chain uses TRBV7-2 with TRBJ2-1; D not resolved. V shed 5 bases and J shed 8 bases, with 13 bases lying between them. CDR3 length equals 13 residues. CDR1 is SGHTA, CDR2 FQGNSA, per germline. The DNA of the CDR3 is TGTGCCAGCAGCCCGGCGGAATACGATGAGCAGTTCTTC. The encoded protein is CASSPAEYDEQFF.

The CDR3 region is CASSLSIQRGPDTQYF. CDR3 coding DNA: TGTGCCAGCAGCTTATCAATCCAGAGGGGCCCAGATACGCAGTATTTT. J is TRBJ2-3 and V is TRBV7-2, with D possibly called TRBD1 or TRBD2 (5 bases each). CDR3 length: 16 residues. The germline V gene has CDR1 SGHTA and CDR2 FQGNSA. Trimming stripped 2 bases from V and 4 bases from J, with 16 bases between.

The rearrangement links TRBV2 to TRBJ2-7; weak D call: TRBD2 (6 bases). In germline, CDR1 is SNHLY, CDR2 FYNNEI. Trimming stripped 6 bases from V and 0 bases from J, with 9 bases between. The CDR3 is 13 residues long. In DNA form, the CDR3 reads TGTGCCAGCAGGAGGAGGGACTCCTACGAGCAGTACTTC. This translates into CASRRRDSYEQYF.

The gene calls are TRBV12-5 and TRBJ2-2; D is tentatively TRBD1 or TRBD2 (5 bases each). CDR3 length: 15 amino acids. V was cut by 7 bases and J by 1 base, with 13 bases left in between. Germline V CDR1 and CDR2: LGHNT, FRNRAP. In DNA, the CDR3 is TGTGCTAGTGACTCGGGTGGGGGGAACACCGGGGAGCTGTTTTTT. Translation gives CASDSGGGNTGELFF.

The V gene is TRBV7-9, the J gene TRBJ1-1; D gene unclear. Trimming took off 5 bases at V and 2 bases at J, with 21 bases between the two ends. Per the germline V gene, CDR1 is SEHNR and CDR2 is FQNEAQ (reference sequence). The CDR3 has 17 amino acids. For the CDR3, the DNA is TGTGCCAGCAGCGCCCCCTTACCGGGATTCTTCAACACTGAAGCTTTCTTT. Protein: CASSAPLPGFFNTEAFF. Complete variable domain (other parts from reference TRBV7-9 and TRBJ1-1): DTGVSQNPRHKITKRGQNVTFRCDPISEHNRLYWYRQTLGQGPEFLTYFQNEAQLEKSRLLSDRFSAERPKGSFSTLEIQRTEQGDSAMYLCASSAPLPGFFNTEAFFGQGTRLTVV.

This chain links TRBV30 with TRBJ2-2, with 7 bases fitting TRBD2. The V and J ends lost 6 bases and 7 bases, in that order; junction bases with no gene match: 14. This CDR3 has 15 residues. Germline CDR1 reads GTSNPN; CDR2 reads SVGIG (reference sequence). The CDR3 loop is CACKLGGGPGGELFF. For the CDR3, the DNA is TGTGCCTGCAAGTTGGGGGGAGGGCCGGGCGGGGAGCTGTTTTTT.

This chain links TRBV30 with TRBJ2-4; tentative D call: TRBD1 (6 bases). Trimming took off 0 bases at V and 0 bases at J, with 15 bases between the two ends. Germline V gene data show CDR1 as GTSNPN and CDR2 as SVGIG (reference sequence). The CDR3 is made up of 17 amino acids. The CDR3 spells CAWSVLSDSLAKNIQYF. CDR3 DNA sequence: TGTGCCTGGAGTGTCCTATCGGACAGTTTAGCCAAAAACATTCAGTACTTC.